This T cell receptor (beta chain) was recovered during a study of blood T cell repertoires in COVID-19. This study enrolled people aged 18 to 89 from about 26 US geographic areas. Recovered Cohort 3 donors showed two negative PCRs, clearance, or symptom resolution. The CDR3 runs to 14 residues. The V end was cut by 2 bases, the J end by 4 bases, with 9 bases between. Germline-derived CDR1 and CDR2 are WNHNN and SYGVQD (reference sequence). Generated by immunoSEQ multiplex PCR, the TCRdb table keeps only in-frame clones and is missing some. The table has 150,000 to 250,000 clones, about 86% seen once. The source material was PBMCs or T cells enriched from blood (not recorded which). The chain links TRBV10-1 to TRBJ1-5; unclear D gene. The source of this sequence is a man aged 40-55 years who had recovered from COVID-19. The CDR3 is CASSELGINQPQHF. The CDR3 nucleotides are TGCGCCAGCAGTGAGCTAGGTATTAATCAGCCCCAGCATTTT.